This T cell receptor beta chain was sequenced during a study of blood T cells in healthy people across ages. The CDR3 covers 16 residues. V was shortened by 3 bases and J by 11 bases, with 25 bases between the two germline ends. Germline V CDR1 and CDR2: MGHRA, YSYEKL. Worth noting for this clonotype: What it binds is unknown. This may be a read error, as it is one base from a much larger clone.

Findings and caveats of the study: When set beside aged donors, long-lived donors presented more naive CD4+ cells and higher diversity.

Combining a sample-barcoded 5' primer with a J-beta primer mix, a second PCR ran for roughly 6 to 12 cycles. TCRdb independently ran MiXCR on the 5' RACE reads; one entry per CDR3 protein. This table holds under 850,000 distinct CDR3 sequences, 36% found once. The TCR comes from a man aged 18 to 29 in good health. The sequenced sample consisted of blood. V and J are TRBV4-1 and TRBJ2-5; D could derive from TRBD1 or TRBD2 (5 bases each). The CDR3 bases are TGCGCCAGCAGCCATACACCTCAGACAGACTACAATGAGCAGTACTTC. This gives the protein CASSHTPQTDYNEQYF.